This TCR beta chain was recorded in a study of blood T cell repertoires in COVID-19. The method was immunoSEQ multiplex PCR; TCRdb's version includes in-frame clones alone and lacks a portion of them. The data hold under 200,000 clones, with roughly 88% observed a single time. The CDR3 runs to 14 residues. The V and J ends lost 6 bases and 6 bases respectively, with 15 bases between them. Germline CDR1 and CDR2: KGHSH and LQKENI. Sequenced sample: peripheral blood. The V gene is TRBV18, the J gene TRBJ1-5; TRBD1 might be the D (6 bases). The receptor comes from a woman aged 60-75 years with acute or convalescent COVID-19. CDR3 DNA sequence: TGTGCCAGCTCCCATGAGGTACAGGGTCAGCCCCAGCATTTT. It is translated as CASSHEVQGQPQHF.